This T cell receptor beta chain was sequenced in a study of blood T cells in healthy people across ages. About the research overall: In model experiments, template switching was able to capture about one barcoded beta molecule for every two T cells that were present.

The CDR3 length is 13 residues. Trimming removed 3 bases at V and 10 bases at J, with 14 bases between. Primers used in a second PCR of roughly 6 to 11 cycles were a sample-barcoded 5' primer and a J-beta primer mix. Individual samples furnished no less than 2.5 million CDR3-containing paired-end reads apiece. TCRdb called the 5' RACE reads again in MiXCR, with one record for every CDR3 protein. Of some 1.5 million distinct CDR3 sequences listed, roughly 27% are singletons. Caucasian, healthy and from Russia, the donors were aged between about 6 and 90. V is TRBV12-3 or TRBV12-4 and J is TRBJ2-3; D possibly corresponds to TRBD2 (6 bases). The sequencing input was blood. The sequence was obtained from a woman in her twenties or thirties in good health. The CDR3 region has the DNA TGTGCCAGCAGTTTGGTGGAGGGGAGTGCGCAGTATTTT. It yields the protein CASSLVEGSAQYF.